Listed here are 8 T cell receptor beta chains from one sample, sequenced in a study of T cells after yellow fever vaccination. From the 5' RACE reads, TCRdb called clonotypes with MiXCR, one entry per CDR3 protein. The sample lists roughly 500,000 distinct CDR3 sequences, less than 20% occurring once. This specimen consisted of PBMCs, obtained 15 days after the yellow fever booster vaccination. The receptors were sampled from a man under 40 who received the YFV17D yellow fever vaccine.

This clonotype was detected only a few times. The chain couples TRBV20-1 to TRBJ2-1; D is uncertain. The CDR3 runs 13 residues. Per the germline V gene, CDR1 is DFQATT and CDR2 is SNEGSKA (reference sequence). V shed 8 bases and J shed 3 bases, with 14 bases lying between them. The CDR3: CSFLGSDYNEQFF. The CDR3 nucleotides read TGCAGTTTTCTGGGGTCGGACTACAATGAGCAGTTCTTC.

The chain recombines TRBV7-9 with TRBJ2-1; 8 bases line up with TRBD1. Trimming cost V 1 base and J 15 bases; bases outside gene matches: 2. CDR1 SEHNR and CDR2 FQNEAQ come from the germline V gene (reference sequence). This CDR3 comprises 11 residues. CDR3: CASSLGTGLFF. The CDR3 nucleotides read TGTGCCAGCAGCTTAGGGACAGGGCTGTTCTTC.

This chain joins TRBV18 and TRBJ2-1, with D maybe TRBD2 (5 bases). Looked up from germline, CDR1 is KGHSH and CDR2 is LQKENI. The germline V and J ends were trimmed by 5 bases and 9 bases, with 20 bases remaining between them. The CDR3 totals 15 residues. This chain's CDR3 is CASSLDGRLGSEQFF. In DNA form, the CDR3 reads TGTGCCAGCTCATTGGACGGTCGTTTGGGGAGTGAGCAGTTCTTC.

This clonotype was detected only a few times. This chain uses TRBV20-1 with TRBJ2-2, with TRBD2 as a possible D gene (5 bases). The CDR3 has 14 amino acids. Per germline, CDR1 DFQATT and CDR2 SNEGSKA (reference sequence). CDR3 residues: CSASTSSSSGELFF. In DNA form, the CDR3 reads TGCAGCGCCTCAACTAGTAGCTCATCCGGGGAGCTGTTTTTT.

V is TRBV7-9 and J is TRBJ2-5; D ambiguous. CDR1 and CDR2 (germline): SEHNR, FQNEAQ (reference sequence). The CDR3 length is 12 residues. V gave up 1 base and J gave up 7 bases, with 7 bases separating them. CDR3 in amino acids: CASSLVPRTQYF. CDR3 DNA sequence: TGTGCCAGCAGCTTAGTCCCCAGGACCCAGTACTTC. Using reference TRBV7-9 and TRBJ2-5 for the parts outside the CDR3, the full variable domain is DTGVSQNPRHKITKRGQNVTFRCDPISEHNRLYWYRQTLGQGPEFLTYFQNEAQLEKSRLLSDRFSAERPKGSFSTLEIQRTEQGDSAMYLCASSLVPRTQYFGPGTRLLVL.

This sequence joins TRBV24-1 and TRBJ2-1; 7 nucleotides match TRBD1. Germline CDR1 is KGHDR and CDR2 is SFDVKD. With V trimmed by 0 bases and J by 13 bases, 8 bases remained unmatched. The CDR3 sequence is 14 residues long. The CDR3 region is CATSDLPDRSVQFF. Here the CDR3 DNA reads TGTGCCACCAGTGATTTGCCGGACAGGTCAGTACAGTTCTTC.

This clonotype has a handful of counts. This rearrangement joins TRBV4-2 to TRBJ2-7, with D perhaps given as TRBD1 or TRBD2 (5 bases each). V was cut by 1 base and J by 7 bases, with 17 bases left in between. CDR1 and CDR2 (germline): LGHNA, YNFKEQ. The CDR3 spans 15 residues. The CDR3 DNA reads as TGTGCCAGCAGCCAAGGGGACGGATATTCGCGGGAGCAGTACTTC. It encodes CASSQGDGYSREQYF.

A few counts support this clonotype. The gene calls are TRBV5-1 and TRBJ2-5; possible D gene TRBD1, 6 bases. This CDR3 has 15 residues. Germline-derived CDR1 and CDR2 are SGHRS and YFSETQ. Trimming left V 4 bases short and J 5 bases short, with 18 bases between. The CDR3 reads CASSQRQGSWETQYF. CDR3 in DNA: TGCGCCAGCAGCCAAAGGCAGGGGTCGTGGGAGACCCAGTACTTC.